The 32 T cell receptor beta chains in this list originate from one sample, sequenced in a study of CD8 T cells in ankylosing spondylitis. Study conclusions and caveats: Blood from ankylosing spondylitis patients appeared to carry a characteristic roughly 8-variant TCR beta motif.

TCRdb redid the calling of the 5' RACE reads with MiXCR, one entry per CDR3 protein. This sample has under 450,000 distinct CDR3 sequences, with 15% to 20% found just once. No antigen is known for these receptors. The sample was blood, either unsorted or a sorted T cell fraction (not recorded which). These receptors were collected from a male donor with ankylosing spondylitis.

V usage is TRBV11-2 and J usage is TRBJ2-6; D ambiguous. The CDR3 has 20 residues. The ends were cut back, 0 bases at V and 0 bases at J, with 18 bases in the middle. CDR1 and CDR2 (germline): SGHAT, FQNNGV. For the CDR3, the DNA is TGTGCCAGCAGCTTAGATGCGTACGACCCTGGGAACTCTGGGGCCAACGTCCTGACTTTC. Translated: CASSLDAYDPGNSGANVLTF.

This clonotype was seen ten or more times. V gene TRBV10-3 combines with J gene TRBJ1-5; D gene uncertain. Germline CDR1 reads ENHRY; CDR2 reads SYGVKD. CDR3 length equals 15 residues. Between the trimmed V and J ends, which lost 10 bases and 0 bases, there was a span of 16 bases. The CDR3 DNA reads TGTGCCACCCAAAGGGTCCAAGATAGCAATCAGCCCCAGCATTTT. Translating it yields CATQRVQDSNQPQHF.

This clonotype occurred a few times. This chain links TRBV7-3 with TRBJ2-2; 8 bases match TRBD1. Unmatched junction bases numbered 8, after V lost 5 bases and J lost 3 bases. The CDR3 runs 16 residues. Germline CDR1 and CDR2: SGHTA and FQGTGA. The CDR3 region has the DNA TGTGCCAGCAGCGACGCAGGGGGCCGGCACACCGGGGAGCTGTTTTTT. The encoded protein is CASSDAGGRHTGELFF.

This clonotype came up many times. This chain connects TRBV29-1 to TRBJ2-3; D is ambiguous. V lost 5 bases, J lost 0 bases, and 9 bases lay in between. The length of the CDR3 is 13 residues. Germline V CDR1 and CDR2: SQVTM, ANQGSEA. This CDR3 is CSVKGRSTDTQYF. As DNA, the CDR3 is TGCAGCGTTAAGGGCCGTAGCACAGATACGCAGTATTTT.

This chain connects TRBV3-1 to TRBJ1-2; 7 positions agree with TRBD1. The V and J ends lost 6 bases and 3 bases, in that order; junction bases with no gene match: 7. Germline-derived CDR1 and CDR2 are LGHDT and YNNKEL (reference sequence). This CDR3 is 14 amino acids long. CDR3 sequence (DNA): TGTGCCAGCAGACTATCAGGGGGGGACTATGGCTACACCTTC. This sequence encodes CASRLSGGDYGYTF.

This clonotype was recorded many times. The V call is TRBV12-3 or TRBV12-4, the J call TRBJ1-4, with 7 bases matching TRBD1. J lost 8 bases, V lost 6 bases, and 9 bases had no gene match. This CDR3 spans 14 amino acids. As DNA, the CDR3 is TGTGCCAGCAGCCGAGGACAGGCGGGGGAAAAACTGTTTTTT. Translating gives CASSRGQAGEKLFF.

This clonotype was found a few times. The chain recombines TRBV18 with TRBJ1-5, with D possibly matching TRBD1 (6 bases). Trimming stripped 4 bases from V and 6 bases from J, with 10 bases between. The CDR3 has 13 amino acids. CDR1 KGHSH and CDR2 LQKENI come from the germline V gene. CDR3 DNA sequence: TGTGCCAGCTCACACAGGGAAACTCAGCCCCAGCATTTT. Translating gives CASSHRETQPQHF.

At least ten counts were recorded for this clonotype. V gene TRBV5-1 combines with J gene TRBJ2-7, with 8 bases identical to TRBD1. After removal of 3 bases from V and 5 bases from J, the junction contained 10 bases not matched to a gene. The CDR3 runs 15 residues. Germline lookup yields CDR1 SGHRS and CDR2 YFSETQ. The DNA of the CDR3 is TGCGCCAGCAGCTCAAAGGCGGACAGGGTCCACGAGCAGTACTTC. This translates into CASSSKADRVHEQYF.

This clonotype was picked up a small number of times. The CDR3 reads CASSPSDGTGLYEQYF. CDR3 in DNA: TGTGCCAGCAGCCCAAGCGACGGGACGGGACTTTACGAGCAGTACTTC. This chain joins TRBV11-1 and TRBJ2-7, with D possibly being TRBD2 (6 bases). The CDR3 runs 16 residues. The germline V and J ends were trimmed by 5 bases and 4 bases, with 21 bases remaining between them. The germline V gene has CDR1 SGHAT and CDR2 FQDESV (reference sequence). Together with reference TRBV11-1 and TRBJ2-7, the CDR3 gives the full variable domain: EAEVAQSPRYKITEKSQAVAFWCDPISGHATLYWYRQILGQGPELLVQFQDESVVDDSQLPKDRFSAERLKGVDSTLKIQPAELGDSAMYLCASSPSDGTGLYEQYFGPGTRLTVT.

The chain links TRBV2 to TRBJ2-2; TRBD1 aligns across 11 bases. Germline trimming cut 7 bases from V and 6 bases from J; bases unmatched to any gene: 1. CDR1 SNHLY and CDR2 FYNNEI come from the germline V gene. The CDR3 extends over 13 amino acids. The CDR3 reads CASKGQGAGELFF. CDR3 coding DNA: TGTGCCAGCAAGGGACAGGGGGCCGGGGAGCTGTTTTTT.

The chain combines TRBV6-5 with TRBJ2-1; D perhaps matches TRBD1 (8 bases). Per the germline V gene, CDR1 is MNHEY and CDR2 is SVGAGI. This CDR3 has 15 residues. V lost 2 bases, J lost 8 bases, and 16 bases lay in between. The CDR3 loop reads CASSYGQGGTHEQFF. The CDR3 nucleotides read TGTGCCAGCAGTTACGGACAGGGAGGGACCCATGAGCAGTTCTTC.

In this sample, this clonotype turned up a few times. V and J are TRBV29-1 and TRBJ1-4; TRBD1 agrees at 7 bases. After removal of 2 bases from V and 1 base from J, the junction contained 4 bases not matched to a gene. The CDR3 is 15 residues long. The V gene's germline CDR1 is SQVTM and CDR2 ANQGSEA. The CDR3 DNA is TGCAGCGTTGAACGCAGGGGGGTAACTAATGAAAAACTGTTTTTT. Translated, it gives CSVERRGVTNEKLFF. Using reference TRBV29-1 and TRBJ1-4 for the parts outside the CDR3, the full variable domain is SAVISQKPSRDICQRGTSLTIQCQVDSQVTMMFWYRQQPGQSLTLIATANQGSEATYESGFVIDKFPISRPNLTFSTLTVSNMSPEDSSIYLCSVERRGVTNEKLFFGSGTQLSVL.

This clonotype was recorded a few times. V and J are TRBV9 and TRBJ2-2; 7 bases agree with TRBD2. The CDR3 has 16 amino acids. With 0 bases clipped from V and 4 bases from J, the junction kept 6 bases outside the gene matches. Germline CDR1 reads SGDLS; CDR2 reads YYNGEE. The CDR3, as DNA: TGTGCCAGCAGCGTAGTCCCGGGAGGCCCCACCGGGGAGCTGTTTTTT. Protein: CASSVVPGGPTGELFF.

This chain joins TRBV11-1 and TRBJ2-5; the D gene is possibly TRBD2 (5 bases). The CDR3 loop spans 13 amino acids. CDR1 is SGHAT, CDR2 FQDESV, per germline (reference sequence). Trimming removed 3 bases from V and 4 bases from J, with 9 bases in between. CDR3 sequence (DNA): TGTGCCAGCAGCTTCGGGGTAGGAGAGACCCAGTACTTC. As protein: CASSFGVGETQYF.

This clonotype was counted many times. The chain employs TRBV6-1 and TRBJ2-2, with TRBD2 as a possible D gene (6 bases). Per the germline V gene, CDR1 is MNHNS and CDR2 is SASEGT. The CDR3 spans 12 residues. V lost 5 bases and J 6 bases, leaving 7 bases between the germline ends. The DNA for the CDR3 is TGTGCCAGCAGTTGGAGGGCCGGGGAGCTGTTTTTT. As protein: CASSWRAGELFF.

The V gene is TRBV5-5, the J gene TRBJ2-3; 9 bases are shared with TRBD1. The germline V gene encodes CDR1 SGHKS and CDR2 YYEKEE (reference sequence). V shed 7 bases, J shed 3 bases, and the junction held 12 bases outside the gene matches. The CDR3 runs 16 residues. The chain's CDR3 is CASGRSWDRDTDTQYF. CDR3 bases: TGTGCCAGCGGCCGGAGTTGGGACAGGGATACAGATACGCAGTATTTT.

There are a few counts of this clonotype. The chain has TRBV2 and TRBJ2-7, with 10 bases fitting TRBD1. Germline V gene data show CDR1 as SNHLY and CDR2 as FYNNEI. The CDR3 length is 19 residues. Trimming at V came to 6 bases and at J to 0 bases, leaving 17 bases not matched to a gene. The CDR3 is CASRGGTGVTYSGSYEQYF. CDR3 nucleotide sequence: TGTGCCAGCAGGGGAGGGACAGGGGTCACTTACAGCGGCTCCTACGAGCAGTACTTC.

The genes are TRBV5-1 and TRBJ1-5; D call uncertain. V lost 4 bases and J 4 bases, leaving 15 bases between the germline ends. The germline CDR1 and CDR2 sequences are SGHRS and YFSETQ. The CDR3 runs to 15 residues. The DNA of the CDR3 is TGCGCCAGCAGCCATTACCCGGGCGAGAATCAGCCCCAGCATTTT. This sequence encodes CASSHYPGENQPQHF.

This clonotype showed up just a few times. CDR3 sequence reads: CSAPQGTYGYTF. CDR3 in DNA: TGCAGTGCCCCACAGGGGACCTATGGCTACACCTTC. The J gene is TRBJ1-2, the V gene TRBV20-1; 7 positions match TRBD1. V was clipped by 6 bases and J by 4 bases; unmatched bases: 5. This CDR3 region has 12 residues. CDR1 and CDR2 from the germline V gene are DFQATT and SNEGSKA (reference sequence).

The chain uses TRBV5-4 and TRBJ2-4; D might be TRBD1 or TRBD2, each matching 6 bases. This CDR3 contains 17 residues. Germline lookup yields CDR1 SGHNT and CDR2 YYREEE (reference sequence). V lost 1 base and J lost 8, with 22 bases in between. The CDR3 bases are TGTGCCAGCAGCTTGCCTACAGGGTCACGGGAGATGGACATTCAGTACTTC. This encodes CASSLPTGSREMDIQYF.

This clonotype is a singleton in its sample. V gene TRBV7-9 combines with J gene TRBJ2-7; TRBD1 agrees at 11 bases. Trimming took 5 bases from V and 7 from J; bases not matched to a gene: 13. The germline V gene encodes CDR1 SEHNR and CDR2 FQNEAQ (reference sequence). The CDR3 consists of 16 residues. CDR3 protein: CASSVSSGTGGREQYF. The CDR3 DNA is TGTGCCAGCAGCGTATCTTCCGGGACAGGGGGTCGAGAGCAGTACTTC.

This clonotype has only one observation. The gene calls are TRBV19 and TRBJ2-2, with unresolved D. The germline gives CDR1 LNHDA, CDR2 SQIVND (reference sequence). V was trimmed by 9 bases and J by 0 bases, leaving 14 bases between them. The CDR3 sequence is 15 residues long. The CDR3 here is CASTAGPPNTGELFF. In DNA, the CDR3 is TGTGCCAGCACCGCCGGGCCCCCGAACACCGGGGAGCTGTTTTTT.

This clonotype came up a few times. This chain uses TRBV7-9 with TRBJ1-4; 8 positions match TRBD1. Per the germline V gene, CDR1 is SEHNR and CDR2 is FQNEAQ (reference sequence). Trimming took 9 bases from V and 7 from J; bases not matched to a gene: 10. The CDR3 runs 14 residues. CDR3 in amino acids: CASNLRQGSEKLFF. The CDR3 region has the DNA TGTGCCAGTAACCTAAGACAGGGGAGTGAAAAACTGTTTTTT.

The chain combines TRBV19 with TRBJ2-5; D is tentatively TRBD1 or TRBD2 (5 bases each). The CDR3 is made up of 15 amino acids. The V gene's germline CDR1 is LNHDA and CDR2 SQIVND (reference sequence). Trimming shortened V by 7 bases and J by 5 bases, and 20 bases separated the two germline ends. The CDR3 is CASNVPGRSRETQYF. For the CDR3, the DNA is TGTGCCAGTAACGTCCCGGGACGGAGCCGGGAGACCCAGTACTTC.

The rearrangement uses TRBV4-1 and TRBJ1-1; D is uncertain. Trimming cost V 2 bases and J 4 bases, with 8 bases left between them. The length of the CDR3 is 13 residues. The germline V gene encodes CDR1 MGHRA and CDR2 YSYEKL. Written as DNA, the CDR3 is TGCGCCAGCAGCCAACCCATGGGCACTGAAGCTTTCTTT. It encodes CASSQPMGTEAFF.

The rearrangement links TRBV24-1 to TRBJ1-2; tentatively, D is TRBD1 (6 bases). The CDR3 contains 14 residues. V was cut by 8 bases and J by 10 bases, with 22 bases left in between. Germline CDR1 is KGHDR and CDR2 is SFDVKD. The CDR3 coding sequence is TGTGCCACCACCCCCGCCCAGGGGTTAATCTCCTACACCTTC. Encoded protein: CATTPAQGLISYTF.

CDR3 sequence reads: CASTSLHTDTQYF. As DNA, the CDR3 is TGTGCCAGCACCTCACTCCACACAGATACGCAGTATTTT. The rearrangement uses TRBV6-2 or TRBV6-3 and TRBJ2-3; D is ambiguous. The CDR3 loop spans 13 amino acids. The ends were cut back, 7 bases at V and 2 bases at J, with 10 bases in the middle. Germline CDR1 and CDR2: MNHEY and SVGEGT.

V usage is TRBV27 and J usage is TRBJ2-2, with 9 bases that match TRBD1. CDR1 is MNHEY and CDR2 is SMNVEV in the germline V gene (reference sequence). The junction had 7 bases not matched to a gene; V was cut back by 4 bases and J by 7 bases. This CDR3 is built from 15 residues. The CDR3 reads CASSWDRASGGELFF. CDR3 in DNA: TGTGCCAGCAGTTGGGACAGGGCGAGTGGCGGGGAGCTGTTTTTT.

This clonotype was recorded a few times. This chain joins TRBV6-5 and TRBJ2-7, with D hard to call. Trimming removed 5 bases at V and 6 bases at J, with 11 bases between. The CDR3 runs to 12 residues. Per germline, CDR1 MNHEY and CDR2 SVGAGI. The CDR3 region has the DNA TGTGCCAGCAGTCCCCAGGTGGGCGAGCAGTACTTC. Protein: CASSPQVGEQYF.

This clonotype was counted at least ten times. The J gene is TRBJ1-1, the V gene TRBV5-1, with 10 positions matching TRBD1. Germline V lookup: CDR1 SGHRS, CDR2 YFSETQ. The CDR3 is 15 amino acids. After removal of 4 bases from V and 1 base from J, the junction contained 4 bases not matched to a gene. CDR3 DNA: TGCGCCAGCAGCGCAGACAGGGGGCCGAACACTGAAGCTTTCTTT. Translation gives CASSADRGPNTEAFF.

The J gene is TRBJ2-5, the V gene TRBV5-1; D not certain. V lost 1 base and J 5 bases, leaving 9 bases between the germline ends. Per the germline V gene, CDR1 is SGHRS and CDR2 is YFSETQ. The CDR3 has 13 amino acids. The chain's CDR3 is CASSLPVGETQYF. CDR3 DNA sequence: TGCGCCAGCAGCTTGCCGGTCGGGGAGACCCAGTACTTC.

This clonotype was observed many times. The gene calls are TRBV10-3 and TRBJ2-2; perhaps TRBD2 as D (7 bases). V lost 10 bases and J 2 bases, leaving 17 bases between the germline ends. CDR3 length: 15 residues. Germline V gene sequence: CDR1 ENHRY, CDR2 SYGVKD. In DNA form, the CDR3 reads TGTGCCACGAGAGAGGGGGGGCCTAACACCGGGGAGCTGTTTTTT. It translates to CATREGGPNTGELFF.